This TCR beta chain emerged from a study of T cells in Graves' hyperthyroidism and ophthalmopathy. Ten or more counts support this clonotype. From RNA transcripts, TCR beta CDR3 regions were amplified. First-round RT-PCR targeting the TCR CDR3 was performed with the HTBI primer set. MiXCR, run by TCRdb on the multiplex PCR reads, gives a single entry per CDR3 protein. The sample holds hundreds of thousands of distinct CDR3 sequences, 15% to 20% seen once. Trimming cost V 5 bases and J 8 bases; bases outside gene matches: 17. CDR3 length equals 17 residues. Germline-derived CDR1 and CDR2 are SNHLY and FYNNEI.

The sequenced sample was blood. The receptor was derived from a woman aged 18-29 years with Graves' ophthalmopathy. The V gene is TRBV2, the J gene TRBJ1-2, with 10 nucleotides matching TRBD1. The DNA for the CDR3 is TGTGCCAGCAGTATGATTCCGGGACAGGGGCTATTCGGAGGCTACACCTTC. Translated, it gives CASSMIPGQGLFGGYTF.